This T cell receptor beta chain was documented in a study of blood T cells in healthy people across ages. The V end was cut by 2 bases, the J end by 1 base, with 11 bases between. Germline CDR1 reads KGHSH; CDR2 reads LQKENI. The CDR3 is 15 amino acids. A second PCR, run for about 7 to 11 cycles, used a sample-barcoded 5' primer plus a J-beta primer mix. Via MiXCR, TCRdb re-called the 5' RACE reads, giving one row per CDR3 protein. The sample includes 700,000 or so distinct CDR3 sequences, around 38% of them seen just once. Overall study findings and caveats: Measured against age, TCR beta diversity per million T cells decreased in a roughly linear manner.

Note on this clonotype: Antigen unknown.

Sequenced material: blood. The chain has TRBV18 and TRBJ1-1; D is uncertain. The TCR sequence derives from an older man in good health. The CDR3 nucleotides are TGTGCCAGCTCACCAGAGGGAGTAGGGAACACTGAAGCTTTCTTT. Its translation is CASSPEGVGNTEAFF.